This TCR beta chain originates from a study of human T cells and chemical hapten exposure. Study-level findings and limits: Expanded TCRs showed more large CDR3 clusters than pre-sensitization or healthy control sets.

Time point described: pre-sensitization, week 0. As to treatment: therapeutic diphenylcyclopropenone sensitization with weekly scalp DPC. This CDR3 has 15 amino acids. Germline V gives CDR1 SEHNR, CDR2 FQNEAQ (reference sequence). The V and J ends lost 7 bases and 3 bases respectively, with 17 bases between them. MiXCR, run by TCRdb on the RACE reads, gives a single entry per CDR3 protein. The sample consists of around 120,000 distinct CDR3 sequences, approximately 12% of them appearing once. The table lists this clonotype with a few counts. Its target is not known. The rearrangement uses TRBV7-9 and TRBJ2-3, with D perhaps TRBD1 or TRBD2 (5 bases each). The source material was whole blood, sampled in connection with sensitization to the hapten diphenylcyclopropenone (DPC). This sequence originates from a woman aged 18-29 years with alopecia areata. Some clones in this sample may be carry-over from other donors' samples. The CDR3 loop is CASTVGGGWTDTQYF. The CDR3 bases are TGTGCCAGCACCGTTGGGGGTGGTTGGACAGATACGCAGTATTTT.